The TCR beta chain under discussion was sequenced for a study of blood T cell repertoires in COVID-19. Study in general: The origin of the acute and convalescent COVID-19 samples was the United States, Italy and Spain.

Original processing notes: Amplified reference gene primers provided the basis for estimating nucleated cell counts. Clones were sequenced by immunoSEQ multiplex PCR, and TCRdb holds only the in-frame ones, with some missing. V and J calls and clone size come straight from that table; D and trimming were deduced from the DNA. This table has some 150,000 clones, more than 70% appearing once. This CDR3 has 14 amino acids. Trimming left V 4 bases short and J 0 bases short, with 11 bases between. The germline V gene has CDR1 SGHNT and CDR2 YYREEE (reference sequence). This clonotype was sampled from a man in his 60s with active or convalescent COVID-19. The specimen sequenced was peripheral blood. V gene TRBV5-4 combines with J gene TRBJ2-7, with D perhaps TRBD1 (6 bases). As DNA, the CDR3 is TGTGCCAGCAGCCGGGACACGAGCTCCTACGAGCAGTACTTC. This translates into CASSRDTSSYEQYF. Full variable domain (outside the CDR3, taken from reference TRBV5-4 and TRBJ2-7): ETGVTQSPTHLIKTRGQQVTLRCSSQSGHNTVSWYQQALGQGPQFIFQYYREEENGRGNFPPRFSGLQFPNYSSELNVNALELDDSALYLCASSRDTSSYEQYFGPGTRLTVT.